This T cell receptor beta chain was obtained from a study of human thymus T cells. Only in-frame clones appear in the TCRdb table, and some are missing; sequencing was by immunoSEQ multiplex PCR. The top ten hold about 0.17% of the sample, which has just over 45,000 clones, 85% to 95% seen once. Notes on the study in general: There appeared to be biased usage of V and J genes in thymic and blood repertoires.

CDR3 length: 17 residues. Trimming stripped 6 bases from V and 8 bases from J, with 25 bases between. The germline V gene encodes CDR1 KGHSH and CDR2 LQKENI. Concerning this clone: The antigen is not known.

Sequences were obtained from blood. This TCR was sampled from a girl under three years old with a congenital heart defect but otherwise immunologically healthy. The chain uses TRBV18 and TRBJ1-4; tentatively, D is TRBD1 (6 bases). CDR3 region: CASSLRGGAQVKEKLFF. The DNA for the CDR3 is TGTGCCAGCTCCCTCCGGGGGGGGGCGCAAGTAAAGGAAAAACTGTTTTTT.